This T cell receptor (beta chain) originates from a study of blood T cell repertoires in COVID-19. In the study overall: COVID-19 samples collected from the United States, Italy and Spain covered acute and convalescent phases. Nucleic acid was either cDNA or gDNA, and it came from T cells, B-cell-depleted T cells, or PBMCs.

Source study methods: By means of reference gene primer amplification, nucleated cell counts were estimated. Sequencing used immunoSEQ multiplex PCR; TCRdb keeps in-frame clones, though not all of them. V, J and clone size are those of that table, while D and trimming were read from the DNA. The repertoire holds roughly 120,000 clones, with 70% to 80% as singletons. This CDR3 comprises 12 residues. Per the germline V gene, CDR1 is SNHLY and CDR2 is FYNNEI. The germline V and J ends were trimmed by 5 bases and 5 bases, with 7 bases remaining between them. This sequence joins TRBV2 and TRBJ1-5; D is possibly TRBD1 (5 bases). Material for sequencing was peripheral blood. The TCR sequence derives from a woman of 80 years or more with acute or convalescent COVID-19. Written as DNA, the CDR3 is TGTGCCAGCAGTCGGGGGTATCAGCCCCAGCATTTT. This gives the protein CASSRGYQPQHF.